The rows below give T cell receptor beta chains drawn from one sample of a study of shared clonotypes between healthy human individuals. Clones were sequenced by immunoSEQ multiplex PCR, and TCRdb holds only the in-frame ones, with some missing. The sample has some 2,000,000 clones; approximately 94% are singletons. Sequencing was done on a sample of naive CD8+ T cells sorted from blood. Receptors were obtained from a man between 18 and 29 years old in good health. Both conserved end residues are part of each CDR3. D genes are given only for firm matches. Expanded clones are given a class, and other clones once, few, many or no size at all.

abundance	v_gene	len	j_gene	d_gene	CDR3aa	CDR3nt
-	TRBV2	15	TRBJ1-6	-	CASRDSSWSNSPLHF	TGTGCCAGCAGGGACAGCTCATGGTCCAATTCACCCCTCCACTTT
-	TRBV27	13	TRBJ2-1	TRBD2	CASSLSGVHEQFF	TGTGCCAGCAGTTTAAGCGGGGTACATGAGCAGTTCTTC
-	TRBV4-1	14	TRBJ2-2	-	CASSLKQGLGELFF	TGCGCCAGCAGCCTAAAACAGGGTCTAGGGGAGCTGTTTTTT
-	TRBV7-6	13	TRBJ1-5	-	CASSLANLQPQHF	TGTGCCAGCAGCTTAGCGAATTTACAGCCCCAGCATTTT
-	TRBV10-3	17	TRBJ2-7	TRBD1	CAISGGSPDRGTYEQYF	TGTGCCATCAGCGGTGGATCCCCCGACAGGGGCACCTACGAGCAGTACTTC
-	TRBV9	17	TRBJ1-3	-	CASSDAEARATGDTIYF	TGTGCCAGCAGCGACGCGGAAGCACGCGCAACCGGGGACACCATATATTTT
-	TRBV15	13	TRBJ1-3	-	CATSATEGNTIYF	TGTGCCACCAGCGCGACAGAGGGAAACACCATATATTTT
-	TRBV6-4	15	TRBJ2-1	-	CASSTDPTNYNEQFF	TGTGCCAGCAGTACGGACCCAACAAACTACAATGAGCAGTTCTTC
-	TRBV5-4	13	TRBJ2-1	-	CASSLDRYNEQFF	TGTGCCAGCAGCCTCGACAGATACAATGAGCAGTTCTTC
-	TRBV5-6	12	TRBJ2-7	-	CASSLDGDEQYF	TGTGCCAGCAGCTTGGATGGAGACGAGCAGTACTTC
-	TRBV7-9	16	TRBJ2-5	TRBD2	CASSLGLAGAGETQYF	TGTGCCAGCAGCTTGGGACTAGCGGGAGCCGGGGAGACCCAGTACTTC
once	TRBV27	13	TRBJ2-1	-	CASSWGGDNEQFF	TGTGCCAGCAGTTGGGGCGGGGACAATGAGCAGTTCTTC
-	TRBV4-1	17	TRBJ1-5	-	CASSQAGPTYSNQPQHF	TGCGCCAGCAGCCAAGCCGGGCCCACTTATAGCAATCAGCCCCAGCATTTT